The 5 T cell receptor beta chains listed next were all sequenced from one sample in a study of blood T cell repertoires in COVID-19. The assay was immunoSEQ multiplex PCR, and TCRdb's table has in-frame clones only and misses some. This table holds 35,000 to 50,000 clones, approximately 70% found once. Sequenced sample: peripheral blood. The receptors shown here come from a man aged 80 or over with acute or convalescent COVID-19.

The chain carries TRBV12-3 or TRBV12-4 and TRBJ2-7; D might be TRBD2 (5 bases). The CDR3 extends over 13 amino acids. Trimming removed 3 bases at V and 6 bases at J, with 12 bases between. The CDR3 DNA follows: TGTGCCAGCAGTTTTTCGGGATTGTCCGAGCAGTACTTC. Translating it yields CASSFSGLSEQYF.

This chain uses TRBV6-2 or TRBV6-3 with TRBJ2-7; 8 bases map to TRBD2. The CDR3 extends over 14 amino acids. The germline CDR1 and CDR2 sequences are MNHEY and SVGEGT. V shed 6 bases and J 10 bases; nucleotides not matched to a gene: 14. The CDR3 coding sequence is TGTGCCAGCAGCCGAATGGAGCGGGAGTTTATTCAGTACTTC. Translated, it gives CASSRMEREFIQYF.

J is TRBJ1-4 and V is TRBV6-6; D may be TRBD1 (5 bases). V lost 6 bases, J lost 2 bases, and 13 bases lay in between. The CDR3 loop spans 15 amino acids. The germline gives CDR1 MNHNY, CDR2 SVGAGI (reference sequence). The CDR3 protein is CASSLGGGTNEKLFF. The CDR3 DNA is TGTGCCAGCAGCCTCGGGGGGGGGACTAATGAAAAACTGTTTTTT.

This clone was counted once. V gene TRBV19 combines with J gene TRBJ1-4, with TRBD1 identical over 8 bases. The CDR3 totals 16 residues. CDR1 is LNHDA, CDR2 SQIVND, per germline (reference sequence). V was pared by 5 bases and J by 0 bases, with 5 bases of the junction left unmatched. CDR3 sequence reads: CASSDRGTATNEKLFF. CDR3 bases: TGTGCCAGTAGTGACAGGGGAACTGCAACTAATGAAAAACTGTTTTTT.

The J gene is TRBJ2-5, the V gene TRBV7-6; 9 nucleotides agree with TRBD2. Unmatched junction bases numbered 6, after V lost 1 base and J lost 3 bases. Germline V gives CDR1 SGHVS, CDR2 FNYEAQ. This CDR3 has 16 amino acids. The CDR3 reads CASSLGSSGIKETQYF. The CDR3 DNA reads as TGTGCCAGCAGCTTAGGGTCTAGCGGGATTAAAGAGACCCAGTACTTC.